These T cell receptor beta chains were read from a single sample in a study of follicular helper T cells after annual influenza vaccination. Data came from immunoSEQ multiplex PCR; TCRdb stores just in-frame clones and leaves some out. Among about 2,100 clones listed, about four fifths were seen once. Source: CXCR5+ CD38+ circulating T follicular helper cells from blood, taken on the day of influenza vaccination. These receptors all come from an adult who received the influenza vaccine. Each CDR3 is given with its conserved first and last residue. D genes are given only for firm matches. Only part of the rows carry a size: once, few, many, or a class if the clone is expanded.

clone_size: -
cdr3_length: 15
j_call: TRBJ1-5
d_call: -
v_call: TRBV6-1
cdr3_nt: TGTGCCAGCAGTATACTACAGAATAGCAATCAGCCCCAGCATTTT
cdr3_aa: CASSILQNSNQPQHF

clone_size: few
cdr3_length: 16
j_call: TRBJ2-2
d_call: TRBD2
v_call: TRBV5-4
cdr3_nt: TGTGCCAGCAGCGTGCTAGCGGGGGGGAACACCGGGGAGCTGTTTTTT
cdr3_aa: CASSVLAGGNTGELFF

clone_size: -
cdr3_length: 18
j_call: TRBJ1-2
d_call: -
v_call: TRBV5-1
cdr3_nt: TGCGCCAGCAGCTCTCGGGGGACCTGGGGGGACCTGACTTATGGCTACACCTTC
cdr3_aa: CASSSRGTWGDLTYGYTF

clone_size: few
cdr3_length: 16
j_call: TRBJ2-1
d_call: TRBD1
v_call: TRBV28
cdr3_nt: TGTGCCAGCAGCCCTCTCCGGGACAGGGGGTATAATGAGCAGTTCTTC
cdr3_aa: CASSPLRDRGYNEQFF

clone_size: -
cdr3_length: 13
j_call: TRBJ1-5
d_call: -
v_call: TRBV7-9
cdr3_nt: TGTGCCAGCAGCTTTGGACCTGATCAGCCCCAGCATTTT
cdr3_aa: CASSFGPDQPQHF

clone_size: -
cdr3_length: 14
j_call: TRBJ1-5
d_call: -
v_call: TRBV7-8
cdr3_nt: TGTGCCAGCAGCGCGCTTCAAGGGGATCAGCCCCAGCATTTT
cdr3_aa: CASSALQGDQPQHF

clone_size: -
cdr3_length: 13
j_call: TRBJ1-1
d_call: -
v_call: TRBV15
cdr3_nt: TGTGCCACCAGCAGAAACATGGGCACTGAAGCTTTCTTT
cdr3_aa: CATSRNMGTEAFF

clone_size: -
cdr3_length: 15
j_call: TRBJ2-3
d_call: -
v_call: TRBV19
cdr3_nt: TGTGCCAGTAGTATTCTCTCGCCTGGATCGGATACGCAGTATTTT
cdr3_aa: CASSILSPGSDTQYF

clone_size: -
cdr3_length: 13
j_call: TRBJ2-3
d_call: -
v_call: TRBV9
cdr3_nt: TGTGCCAGCAGCGGGACAGCCACAGATACGCAGTATTTT
cdr3_aa: CASSGTATDTQYF

clone_size: once
cdr3_length: 15
j_call: TRBJ1-2
d_call: TRBD1
v_call: TRBV4-2
cdr3_nt: TGTGCCAGCAGCCAAGATAGGGGACAGGGCTATGGCTACACCTTC
cdr3_aa: CASSQDRGQGYGYTF

clone_size: -
cdr3_length: 14
j_call: TRBJ2-5
d_call: -
v_call: TRBV6-5
cdr3_nt: TGTGCCAGCAGTCCGACAGGTAGGACGGAGACCCAGTACTTC
cdr3_aa: CASSPTGRTETQYF

clone_size: once
cdr3_length: 14
j_call: TRBJ1-1
d_call: -
v_call: TRBV19
cdr3_nt: TGTGCCAGTAGTATAGGACAGCAGAACACTGAAGCTTTCTTT
cdr3_aa: CASSIGQQNTEAFF

clone_size: -
cdr3_length: 14
j_call: TRBJ1-4
d_call: TRBD1
v_call: TRBV15
cdr3_nt: TGTGCCACCAGCAGAGCAGGGGGCAGTGAAAAACTGTTTTTT
cdr3_aa: CATSRAGGSEKLFF

clone_size: -
cdr3_length: 15
j_call: TRBJ2-7
d_call: -
v_call: TRBV6-1
cdr3_nt: TGTGCCACCATGCCCTTCCAGGGTAGGGACTACGAGCAGTACTTC
cdr3_aa: CATMPFQGRDYEQYF

clone_size: few
cdr3_length: 14
j_call: TRBJ1-2
d_call: -
v_call: TRBV6-5
cdr3_nt: TGTGCCAGCAGTTACTCGATGCCAGACGGTGGCTACACCTTC
cdr3_aa: CASSYSMPDGGYTF

clone_size: few
cdr3_length: 17
j_call: TRBJ2-7
d_call: TRBD2
v_call: TRBV5-5
cdr3_nt: TGTGCCAGCAGCTCTGGGACTAGCGGGACGAGCTCCTACGAGCAGTACTTC
cdr3_aa: CASSSGTSGTSSYEQYF

clone_size: -
cdr3_length: 14
j_call: TRBJ2-1
d_call: TRBD2
v_call: TRBV5-1
cdr3_nt: TGCGCCAGCAGCTTAACGGGAGGAAGTAATGAGCAGTTCTTC
cdr3_aa: CASSLTGGSNEQFF

clone_size: -
cdr3_length: 11
j_call: TRBJ2-7
d_call: -
v_call: TRBV21-1
cdr3_nt: TGTGCCAGCCGATGGTTCGGATCGGTCTACTTC
cdr3_aa: CASRWFGSVYF

clone_size: -
cdr3_length: 15
j_call: TRBJ2-7
d_call: -
v_call: TRBV9
cdr3_nt: TGTGCCAGCAGCGTAGCCCCGGGACTCCAATACGAGCAGTACTTC
cdr3_aa: CASSVAPGLQYEQYF

clone_size: -
cdr3_length: 14
j_call: TRBJ2-7
d_call: TRBD1
v_call: TRBV5-1
cdr3_nt: TGCGCCAGCAGCTCGGGACAGGGAAACTACGAGCAGTACTTC
cdr3_aa: CASSSGQGNYEQYF

clone_size: -
cdr3_length: 15
j_call: TRBJ1-1
d_call: -
v_call: TRBV11-3
cdr3_nt: TGTGCCAGCAGCTTAGGAGCAGGGATGAACACTGAAGCTTTCTTT
cdr3_aa: CASSLGAGMNTEAFF

clone_size: -
cdr3_length: 19
j_call: TRBJ2-1
d_call: -
v_call: TRBV6-1
cdr3_nt: TGTGCCAGCAGTGAAGCCCGAGACAGGAGGCTAAGCTCCTACAATGAGCAGTTCTTC
cdr3_aa: CASSEARDRRLSSYNEQFF

clone_size: -
cdr3_length: 14
j_call: TRBJ1-6
d_call: -
v_call: TRBV19
cdr3_nt: TGTGCCAGTAGTTCCGGTCATCCGGAGTCACCCCTCCACTTT
cdr3_aa: CASSSGHPESPLHF

clone_size: -
cdr3_length: 15
j_call: TRBJ2-2
d_call: -
v_call: TRBV2
cdr3_nt: TGTGCCAGCAGTGAGGTCGTGGTGTTGACCGGGGAGCTGTTTTTT
cdr3_aa: CASSEVVVLTGELFF

clone_size: once
cdr3_length: 15
j_call: TRBJ1-1
d_call: -
v_call: TRBV18
cdr3_nt: TGTGCCAGCTCACTATACAAAGGACGGTACACTGAAGCTTTCTTT
cdr3_aa: CASSLYKGRYTEAFF

clone_size: -
cdr3_length: 14
j_call: TRBJ1-1
d_call: -
v_call: TRBV5-6
cdr3_nt: TGTGCCAGCAGCCGCGGACAATTTGGGACTGAAGCTTTCTTT
cdr3_aa: CASSRGQFGTEAFF

clone_size: -
cdr3_length: 16
j_call: TRBJ2-7
d_call: -
v_call: TRBV18
cdr3_nt: TGTGCCAGCTCACCACTCAACCCTGAAAGCTCCTACGAGCAGTACTTC
cdr3_aa: CASSPLNPESSYEQYF